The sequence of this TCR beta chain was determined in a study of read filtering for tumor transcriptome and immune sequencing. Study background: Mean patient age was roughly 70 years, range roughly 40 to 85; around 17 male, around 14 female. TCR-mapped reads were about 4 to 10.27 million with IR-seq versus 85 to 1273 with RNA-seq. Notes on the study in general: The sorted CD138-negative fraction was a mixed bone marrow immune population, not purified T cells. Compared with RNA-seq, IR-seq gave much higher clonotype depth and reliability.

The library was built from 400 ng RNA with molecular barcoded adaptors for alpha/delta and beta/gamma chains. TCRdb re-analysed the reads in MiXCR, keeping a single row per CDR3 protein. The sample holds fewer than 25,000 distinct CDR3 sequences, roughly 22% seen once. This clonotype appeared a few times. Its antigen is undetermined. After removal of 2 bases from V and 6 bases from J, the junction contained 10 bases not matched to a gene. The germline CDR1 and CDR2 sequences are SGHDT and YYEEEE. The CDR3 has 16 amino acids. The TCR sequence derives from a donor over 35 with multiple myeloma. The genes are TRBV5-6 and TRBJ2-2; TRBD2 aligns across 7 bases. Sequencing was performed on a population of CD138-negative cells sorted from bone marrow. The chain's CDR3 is CASSLRTRVKAGELFF. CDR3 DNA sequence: TGTGCCAGCAGCTTAAGGACTAGAGTAAAGGCCGGGGAGCTGTTTTTT.